Shown below are 3 T cell receptor beta chains from a single sample sequenced in a study of human T cells and chemical hapten exposure. The library tagged individual cDNA molecules with unique molecular identifiers. One entry per CDR3 protein results from TCRdb running MiXCR on the reads. Counted here are roughly 120,000 distinct CDR3 sequences, approximately 9% occurring once; the ten biggest clones make up about 1.4%. The total RNA was obtained from whole blood that was not fractionated. Sequencing was performed on whole blood. Receptors originate from a human donor in good health. Some clones in this sample may be carry-over from other donors' samples.

A few counts support this clonotype. The chain carries TRBV25-1 and TRBJ2-2; no clear D gene. The CDR3 spans 12 residues. The V gene lost 1 base and the J gene lost 6 bases, with 3 bases spanning the gap. Germline values: CDR1 MGHDK, CDR2 SYGVNS. DNA of the CDR3: TGTGCCAGCAGTGAATCAGCCGGGGAGCTGTTTTTT. Its protein product is CASSESAGELFF.

The chain links TRBV19 to TRBJ1-5; D gene ambiguous. V shed 7 bases and J shed 0 bases, with 10 bases lying between them. CDR1 and CDR2 from the germline V gene are LNHDA and SQIVND (reference sequence). CDR3 length: 14 amino acids. As DNA, the CDR3 is TGTGCCAGTAATCTCAGGAATAGCAATCAGCCCCAGCATTTT. This encodes CASNLRNSNQPQHF.

This chain uses TRBV20-1 with TRBJ2-5; the D is unclear. Germline V CDR1 and CDR2: DFQATT, SNEGSKA (reference sequence). The CDR3 is made up of 11 amino acids. V was pared by 5 bases and J by 4 bases, with 8 bases between. CDR3 loop: CSAPQIETQYF. The CDR3, as DNA: TGCAGTGCTCCTCAAATAGAGACCCAGTACTTC.